This TCR beta chain was recorded in a study of radiation and T cells in renal cell carcinoma. For this clone: The antigen remains undetermined.

The sample's time point: baseline pretreatment blood. Sample treatment: 15 Gy SBRT to primary tumor, nephrectomy 4 weeks later. The study's findings and limits: From baseline, blood top tumor clonotypes peaked at 2 weeks post-radiation. Without pretreatment biopsies, baseline tumor clonotype presence was undetermined.

The assay was immunoSEQ multiplex PCR, and TCRdb's table has in-frame clones only and misses some. The sample contains more than 95,000 clones, roughly 85% of which appear only once. Germline CDR1 and CDR2: SNHLY and FYNNEI. The CDR3 covers 15 residues. Trimming took 3 bases from V and 4 from J, leaving 10 bases between them. This chain links TRBV2 with TRBJ2-6; D gene uncertain. This clonotype was sampled from a woman aged 60-75 years with renal cell carcinoma. The input for sequencing was blood, taken from a patient whose treatment included radiotherapy and nephrectomy. CDR3 DNA sequence: TGTGCCAGCAGTGAGGGTGTGAGAGGGGCCAACGTCCTGACTTTC. Translated, it gives CASSEGVRGANVLTF.